The entry below describes one TCR beta chain. Only one count was recorded for this clone. Its antigen has not been determined. Base qualities are missing; no much larger clone stands one base away. The data were taken from a study of vaccination effects on CD4 cells after COVID-19 (dated by TCRdb to the early 2020s). Background for the entire study: Participants received two doses of either the BNT162b2 or the mRNA-1273 mRNA SARS-CoV-2 vaccine. The full study included over 8 COVID-19 convalescent patients and a handful of SARS-CoV-2-naive healthy vaccine recipients. SARS-CoV-2 spike-specific CD4+ TCR repertoires from before and after mRNA vaccination were compared in COVID-19 convalescent patients and in infection-naive vaccine recipients. Cultures from other donors in the study were sequenced with the Oncomine TCR Beta short-read assay on an Illumina iSeq 100.

Library prep was done by the immunoSEQ multiplex PCR assay. DNA from the cultured and isolated CD4+ T cells underwent TCR beta CDR3 sequencing. On the authors' methods: Non-productive TCR sequences were discarded, and reads were trimmed to the CDR3 region, with only CDR3s of 7 or more amino acids retained. The MANAFEST web app was used to identify antigen-specific clonotypes by comparing expansion in peptide wells with expansion in reference cultures. Positive clones required FDR<0.05 expansion versus reference and all other wells, odds ratio above 5, and frequency above 0.1% in two replicate wells. Clonotypes significantly expanded in SARS-CoV-2 spike wells and in at least one common cold coronavirus spike condition were defined as cross-reactive. Levenshtein distance calculated with the stringdist R package was used to assess CDR3 similarity, and unrooted trees were constructed with ape in R 3.6.1. The table was pulled from immuneACCESS by TCRdb, which kept in-frame rearrangements only. Such tables lose some clones; where checked, under half of the loss comes from unresolved V genes, and the rest has no known cause. V, J and clone size reflect that table, while D and trimming were determined from the DNA. For this sample the table gives some 41,000 clones, of which around 76% were detected only once. Less than 14% of the sample rests with the top ten.

In the ViraFEST assay, PBMC were stimulated with viral peptide pools, and antigen-specific CD4+ T cell clonotypes were then identified by expansion using TCR sequencing. After more than 9 days of culture, CD4+ T cells were isolated with the EasySep CD4+ T cell isolation kit. Negative nucleocapsid antibody results before and after vaccination confirmed that the healthy vaccine recipients had no prior SARS-CoV-2 infection. Each well held over 1.5 million PBMC cultured in IMDM containing around 5% human AB serum, 8.5 to 10 IU/ml IL-2 and gentamicin, along with approximately 10 ug/ml peptides. Half of the culture medium was replaced with fresh IL-2-containing medium on days 3 and 7. Unless noted otherwise, every peptide stimulation condition was cultured in triplicate wells. PBMC were separated from whole blood using Ficoll-Paque Plus gradient centrifugation and were then either cryopreserved at -140C or used fresh. The spike proteins of SARS-CoV-2 and of the common cold coronaviruses HCoV-NL63, HCoV-OC43 and HCoV-229E were spanned by overlapping peptide pools. Genomic DNA was extracted from cultured CD4+ T cells with the QIAamp micro DNA kit.

Here is what the overall study found, with its caveats: In healthy vaccine recipients, vaccine-induced clones were almost all SARS-CoV-2 mono-reactive, with only 1 of 255 cross-reactive with common cold coronaviruses. Limitations of the study were the small number of convalescent patients and the absence of early post-infection timepoints. At late post-vaccination timepoints, both infection-induced and vaccine-induced clones showed marked clonal contraction, consistent with waning T cell responses.

V loses 6 bases at its end and J loses 6 bases; junction bases beyond the gene matches: 7. In the germline V gene, CDR1 corresponds to MNHEY and CDR2 to SVGAGI. The CDR3, from cysteine to phenylalanine, totals 14 residues. Of the read, only the CDR3 DNA is kept; its 42 bases are in frame from base 1. The origin of this receptor is a human donor who received a COVID-19 vaccine. The chain employs TRBV6-5 and TRBJ1-4, with TRBD1 identical over 7 junction bases. Sequencing used CD4+ T cells from PBMCs cultured with SARS-CoV-2 spike peptides, obtained before COVID-19 vaccination. The intended sense of this specimen's cell subset or site label: SARS-CoV-2 spike overlapping peptide pool stimulation. The CDR3 loop reads CASSVDRADEKLFF. The DNA sequence reads TGTGCCAGCAGCGTAGACAGGGCGGATGAAAAACTGTTTTTT.